Listed below are T cell receptor beta chains from one sample, sequenced in a study of shared clonotypes between healthy human individuals. This table comes from immunoSEQ multiplex PCR, and its TCRdb copy is limited to in-frame clones, with some not included. This table has 150,000 to 200,000 clones, around 63% appearing once. The source material was memory CD4+ T cells sorted from blood. The source of these receptors is a man aged 25-45 years in good health. Each CDR3 is given with its conserved first and last residue.

V gene,J gene,CDR3 protein
TRBV19,TRBJ2-2,CASSDYVELFF
TRBV9,TRBJ2-3,CASSLSGSGTDTQYF
TRBV2,TRBJ1-2,CASKRTGGEGVYTF
TRBV10-2,TRBJ2-7,CASSEWLAASSYEQYF
TRBV7-8,TRBJ2-1,CASSLTTALWTSASEQFF
TRBV5-4,TRBJ1-2,CASSLVTTGTKDGYTF
TRBV5-1,TRBJ2-3,CASSSRPGIGTDTQYF
TRBV5-1,TRBJ2-7,CASSLTSGSVEQYF
TRBV28,TRBJ2-7,CASSPPRDSEQYF
TRBV9,TRBJ2-2,CASSGSRDSYTGELFF
TRBV5-5,TRBJ2-6,CASSTVVSGANVLTF
TRBV7-2,TRBJ2-1,CASSFSDSSNEQFF
TRBV2,TRBJ2-5,CASSGDQQETQYF
TRBV29-1,TRBJ2-2,CSAARGLHSGELFF
TRBV23-1,TRBJ2-7,CASSQFMWYYEQYF
TRBV18,TRBJ1-4,CASSPPGQGREKLFF
TRBV10-3,TRBJ2-1,CAIRTGDEQFF
TRBV7-9,TRBJ2-2,CASSLDFTGELFF
TRBV5-1,TRBJ2-7,CASSSPGQGTYEQYF
TRBV5-4,TRBJ2-3,CASSLVLRGATDTQYF
TRBV7-2,TRBJ2-1,CASSLISGLAGVGHEQFF
TRBV5-1,TRBJ2-3,CASSKALADSTDTQYF
TRBV5-5,TRBJ2-1,CASSFRGQQSYNEQFF
TRBV28,TRBJ2-7,CASSPHVHEQYF